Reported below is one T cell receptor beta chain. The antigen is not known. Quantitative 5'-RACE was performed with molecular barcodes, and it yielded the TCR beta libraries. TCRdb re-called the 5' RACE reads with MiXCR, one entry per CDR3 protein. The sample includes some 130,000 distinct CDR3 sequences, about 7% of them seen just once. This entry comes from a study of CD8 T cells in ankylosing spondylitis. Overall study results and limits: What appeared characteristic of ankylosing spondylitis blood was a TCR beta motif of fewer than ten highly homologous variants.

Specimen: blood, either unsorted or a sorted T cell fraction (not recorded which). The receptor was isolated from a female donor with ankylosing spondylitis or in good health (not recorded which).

The CDR3 protein is CASSPPNGLLNTEAFF. DNA of the CDR3: TGTGCCAGCAGCCCACCTAACGGGCTTTTGAACACTGAAGCTTTCTTT. This chain joins TRBV11-1 and TRBJ1-1, with no clear D. Trimming removed 5 bases at V and 0 bases at J, with 16 bases between. Germline assignment: CDR1 SGHAT and CDR2 FQDESV (reference sequence). CDR3 length equals 16 residues.